The TCR beta chain under discussion was sequenced for a study of beta chain features in type 1 diabetes. The authors reverse transcribed all of the isolated RNA, so sequencing captured expressed TCRB transcripts. The repertoire was sequenced with immunoSEQ multiplex PCR; TCRdb's copy has only in-frame clones and lacks some. Among 330,000 or so clones listed, 14% were seen once. The CDR3 extends over 15 amino acids. V lost 1 base and J lost 6, with 13 bases in between. The germline V gene has CDR1 SGHAT and CDR2 FQNNGV. The chain links TRBV11-2 to TRBJ2-1, with D possibly TRBD1 on 6 matching bases. Sequencing input: central memory CD4+ T cells from blood. This TCR was sampled from a man aged 25 to 45 in good health. The CDR3: CASSLGHRETNEQFF. The DNA of the CDR3 is TGTGCCAGCAGCTTAGGCCACAGGGAAACCAATGAGCAGTTCTTC.